This is a list of T cell receptor beta chains from one sample in a study of OX40 agonist ivuxolimab in advanced cancers. The data were produced by immunoSEQ multiplex PCR, yet TCRdb's version contains in-frame clones alone and is incomplete. The data show around 60,000 clones, roughly 87% seen once. Source: CD4+ or CD8+ T cells sorted from blood, taken in a trial of the OX40 agonist ivuxolimab. The receptor set was obtained from an adult with an advanced solid tumor such as melanoma, head and neck, liver or kidney cancer. CDR3s include the opening cysteine and the closing phenylalanine or tryptophan. D genes are given only for firm matches. For some rows the clone size is stated as once, few or many, or as a class when expanded; others skip it.

j_call d_call v_call clone_size cdr3_aa cdr3_nt
TRBJ2-1 . TRBV7-2 . CASSSVPGSNNEQFF TGTGCCAGCAGCTCAGTCCCGGGAAGTAACAATGAGCAGTTCTTC
TRBJ2-3 . TRBV13 few CASSLGDSAGTDTQYF TGTGCCAGCAGCTTAGGTGATAGCGCTGGAACAGATACGCAGTATTTT
TRBJ2-7 . TRBV27 . CASSRRTFYEQYF TGTGCCAGCAGTCGGCGGACTTTCTACGAGCAGTACTTC
TRBJ2-3 . TRBV6-1 . CASSVSSGSGTDTQYF TGTGCCAGCAGTGTCTCCAGCGGTTCGGGCACAGATACGCAGTATTTT
TRBJ2-2 . TRBV7-9 once CASTPTIGTLFF TGTGCCAGCACCCCGACCATAGGAACGCTGTTTTTT
TRBJ1-6 . TRBV10-3 . CAISESDRIDSPLHF TGTGCCATCAGTGAGTCTGATAGGATTGATTCACCCCTCCACTTT
TRBJ1-3 . TRBV28 . CASRSGPEGGNTIYF TGTGCCAGCAGATCGGGCCCGGAGGGTGGAAACACCATATATTTT
TRBJ1-2 . TRBV2 once CASSPGPSNYGYTF TGTGCCAGCAGTCCGGGACCTTCTAACTATGGCTACACCTTC
TRBJ2-7 . TRBV28 few CASSLRGNSYEQYF TGTGCCAGCAGTTTAAGAGGGAACTCCTACGAGCAGTACTTC
TRBJ2-3 . TRBV5-1 . CASSLDAGLLDTQYF TGCGCCAGCAGCTTGGATGCGGGGCTACTAGATACGCAGTATTTT
TRBJ1-2 TRBD1 TRBV10-3 . CAISAAGQNYGYTF TGTGCCATCAGTGCAGCGGGACAGAACTATGGCTACACCTTC
TRBJ2-7 . TRBV28 . CASSYTGSRDEQYF TGTGCCAGCAGTTATACAGGGTCTCGGGACGAGCAGTACTTC